This TCR beta chain derives from a study of T cells in Graves' hyperthyroidism and ophthalmopathy. Across the study: Sampling of peripheral blood happened at initial diagnosis, prior to any treatment.

Diagnoses used clinical symptoms, serum thyroxine and TRAb, thyroid ultrasound and orbital computed tomography. As concerns this clonotype: Its antigen is still unknown.

RNA transcripts yielded amplified TCR beta CDR3 regions. The HTBI primer set was used in a first-round RT-PCR of the TCR CDR3. Using its own MiXCR run on the multiplex PCR reads, TCRdb lists one record per CDR3 protein. The sample consists of 600,000 to 850,000 distinct CDR3 sequences, over 15% of them appearing once. Study-level points and caveats: The model anticipated ophthalmopathy a median about six months pre-onset. Most expanded thyroid clonotypes above 0.001 also appeared in blood.

Trimming cost V 6 bases and J 4 bases; bases outside gene matches: 3. The V gene's germline CDR1 is KGHSH and CDR2 LQKENI. This CDR3 is built from 13 residues. The sequence was obtained from a woman in her 50s with Graves' hyperthyroidism that later progressed to Graves' ophthalmopathy. The chain links TRBV18 to TRBJ2-3, with 8 bases identical to TRBD2. Input material: blood. Written as DNA, the CDR3 is TGTGCCAGCTCTAGCGGGGTTTCAGATACGCAGTATTTT. This sequence encodes CASSSGVSDTQYF. Filled out from reference TRBV18 and TRBJ2-3, the complete variable domain reads NAGVMQNPRHLVRRRGQEARLRCSPMKGHSHVYWYRQLPEEGLKFMVYLQKENIIDESGMPKERFSAEFPKEGPSILRIQQVVRGDSAAYFCASSSGVSDTQYFGPGTRLTVL.